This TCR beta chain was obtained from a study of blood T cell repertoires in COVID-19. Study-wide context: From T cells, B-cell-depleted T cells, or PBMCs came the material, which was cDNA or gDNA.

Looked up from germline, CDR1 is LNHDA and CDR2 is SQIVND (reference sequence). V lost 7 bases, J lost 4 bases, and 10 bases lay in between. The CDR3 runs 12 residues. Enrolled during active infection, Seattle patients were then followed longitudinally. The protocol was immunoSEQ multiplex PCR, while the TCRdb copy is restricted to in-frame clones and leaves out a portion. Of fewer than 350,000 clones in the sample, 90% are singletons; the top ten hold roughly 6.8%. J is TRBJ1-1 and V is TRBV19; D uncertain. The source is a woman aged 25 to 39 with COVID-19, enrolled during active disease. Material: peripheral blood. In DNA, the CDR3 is TGTGCCAGTACTCTAGGATTCACTGAAGCTTTCTTT. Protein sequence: CASTLGFTEAFF.